This T cell receptor (beta chain) is from a study of T cells in Graves' hyperthyroidism and ophthalmopathy. Stable disease denoted Graves' hyperthyroidism without ophthalmopathy progression within 18 months. These patients, aged 18 to 65, had recently diagnosed hyperthyroidism lasting under 2 months. The TCR beta CDR3 regions underwent amplification using RNA transcripts as the source. First-round RT-PCR targeting the TCR CDR3 was performed with the HTBI primer set. Via MiXCR, TCRdb re-called the multiplex PCR reads, giving one row per CDR3 protein. Here the sample spans about 590,000 distinct CDR3 sequences, approximately 14% being singletons. This clonotype was picked up many times. Germline V gene data show CDR1 as SGHTA and CDR2 as FQGNSA. The CDR3 is 13 amino acids. Trimming stripped 6 bases from V and 1 base from J, with 8 bases between.

The chain joins TRBV7-2 to TRBJ2-3; the D gene is possibly TRBD1 (6 bases). The TCR sequence derives from a woman in her twenties or thirties with Graves' hyperthyroidism. The specimen was blood. CDR3 DNA sequence: TGTGCCAGCAGTAGACAGGGCACAGATACGCAGTATTTT. Its translation: CASSRQGTDTQYF.